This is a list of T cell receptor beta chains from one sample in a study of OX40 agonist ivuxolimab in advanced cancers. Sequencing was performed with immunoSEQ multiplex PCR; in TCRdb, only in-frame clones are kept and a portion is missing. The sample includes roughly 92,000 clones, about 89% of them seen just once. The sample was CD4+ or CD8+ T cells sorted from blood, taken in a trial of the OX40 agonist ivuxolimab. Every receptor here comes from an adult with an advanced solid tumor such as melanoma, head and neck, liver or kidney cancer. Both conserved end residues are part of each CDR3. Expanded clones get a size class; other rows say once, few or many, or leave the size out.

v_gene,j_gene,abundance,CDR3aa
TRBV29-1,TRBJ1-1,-,CSAAGENPNTEAFF
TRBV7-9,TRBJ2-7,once,CASSSFPGLGHLGSYEQYF
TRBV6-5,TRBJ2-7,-,CASSTTADEQYF
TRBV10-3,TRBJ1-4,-,CAISAEANNEKLFF
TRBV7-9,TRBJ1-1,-,CASSSWEGMNTEAFF
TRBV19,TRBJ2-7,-,CASMRRDQPYEQYF
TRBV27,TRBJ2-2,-,CASSTGTGVTGELFF
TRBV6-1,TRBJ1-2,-,CASRERGTYGYTF
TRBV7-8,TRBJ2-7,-,CASSPWTGAAYEQYF
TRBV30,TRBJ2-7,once,CAWKFAGAYEQYF
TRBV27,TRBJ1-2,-,CASSFGGAGGYTF
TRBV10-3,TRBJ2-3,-,CAISEADTPRPDTQYF
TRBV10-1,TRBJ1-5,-,CASSGQGNQPQHF
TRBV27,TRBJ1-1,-,CASSPLGGGNTEAFF
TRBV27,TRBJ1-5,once,CASSQQGGQPQHF
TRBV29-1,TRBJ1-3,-,CSVRGYSGNTIYF
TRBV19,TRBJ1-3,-,CASREGHSGNTIYF
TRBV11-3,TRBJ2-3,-,CASSLGVNTDTQYF
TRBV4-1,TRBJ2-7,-,CASSQTPSYEQYF
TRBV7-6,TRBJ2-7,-,CASSSRGGIASNEQYF
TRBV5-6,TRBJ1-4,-,CASSSRGTGSLFF
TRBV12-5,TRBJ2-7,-,CASGSVLAGGTPTSVDF
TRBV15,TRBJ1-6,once,CATSGGQSSSYNSPLHF
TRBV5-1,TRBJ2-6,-,CASSLLGLAGANVLTF
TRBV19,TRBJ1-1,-,CASSSSDAMNTEAFF
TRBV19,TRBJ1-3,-,CASSIRIGAEVNTIYF
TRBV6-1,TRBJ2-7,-,CASSAELATEGYEQYF
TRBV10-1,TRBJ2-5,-,CATSGQNQETQYF
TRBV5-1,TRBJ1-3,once,CASSLASYSGNTIYF
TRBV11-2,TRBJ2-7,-,CASSLGQGGYEQYF
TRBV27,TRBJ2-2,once,CASTSGYTGELFF
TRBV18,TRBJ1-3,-,CASAGQSGSGNTIYF
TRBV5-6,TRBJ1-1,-,CASSLAQGGNTEAFF
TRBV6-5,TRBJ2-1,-,CASSYSRGHEQFF
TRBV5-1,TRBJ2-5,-,CASAGETQYF
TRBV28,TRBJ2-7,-,CASSFRGPSSYEQYF
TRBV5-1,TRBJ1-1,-,CASSLRPLNTEAFF
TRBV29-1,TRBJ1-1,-,CSVVEGHKNTEAFF
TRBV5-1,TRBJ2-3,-,CASSTTSGSTDTQYF
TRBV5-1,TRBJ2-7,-,CASSPRTGSISYEQYF
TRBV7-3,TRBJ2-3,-,CASSLAIEGGTQYF
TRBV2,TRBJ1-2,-,CASRGQWLRF
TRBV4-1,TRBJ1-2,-,CASSQDSRRTVKMRSYGYTF
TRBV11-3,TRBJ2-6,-,CASRGTFHSGANVLTF
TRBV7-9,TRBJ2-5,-,CASSLKGTSGAQETQYF
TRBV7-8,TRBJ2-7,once,CASSWRTSGRTYEQYF
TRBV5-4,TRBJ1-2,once,CASSLGSYGYTF
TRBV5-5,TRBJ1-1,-,CASSLQGGFGTEAFF
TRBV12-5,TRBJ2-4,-,CASAPLGQGVNIQYF
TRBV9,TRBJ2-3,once,CASSPGTGGSDTQYF
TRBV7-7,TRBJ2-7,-,CASSFDSSYEQYF
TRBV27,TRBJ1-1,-,CASRTGTLAEAFF
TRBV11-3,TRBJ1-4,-,CASSRGTGGFNEKLFF
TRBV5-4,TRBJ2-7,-,CASSLGDRAYEQYF